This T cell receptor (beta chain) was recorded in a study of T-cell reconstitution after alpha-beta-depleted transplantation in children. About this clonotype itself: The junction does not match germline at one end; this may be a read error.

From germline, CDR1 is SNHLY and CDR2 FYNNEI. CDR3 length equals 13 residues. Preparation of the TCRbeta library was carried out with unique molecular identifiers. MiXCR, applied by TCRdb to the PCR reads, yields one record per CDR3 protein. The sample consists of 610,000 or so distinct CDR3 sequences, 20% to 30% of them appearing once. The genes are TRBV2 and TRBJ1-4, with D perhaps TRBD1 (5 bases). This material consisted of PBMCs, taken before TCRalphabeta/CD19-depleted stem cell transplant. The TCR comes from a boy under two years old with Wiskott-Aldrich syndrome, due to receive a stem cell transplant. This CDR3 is CASTQNRGENLFF. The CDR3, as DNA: TGTGCCAGCACCCAAAACAGAGGGGAAAACCTGTTTTTT.